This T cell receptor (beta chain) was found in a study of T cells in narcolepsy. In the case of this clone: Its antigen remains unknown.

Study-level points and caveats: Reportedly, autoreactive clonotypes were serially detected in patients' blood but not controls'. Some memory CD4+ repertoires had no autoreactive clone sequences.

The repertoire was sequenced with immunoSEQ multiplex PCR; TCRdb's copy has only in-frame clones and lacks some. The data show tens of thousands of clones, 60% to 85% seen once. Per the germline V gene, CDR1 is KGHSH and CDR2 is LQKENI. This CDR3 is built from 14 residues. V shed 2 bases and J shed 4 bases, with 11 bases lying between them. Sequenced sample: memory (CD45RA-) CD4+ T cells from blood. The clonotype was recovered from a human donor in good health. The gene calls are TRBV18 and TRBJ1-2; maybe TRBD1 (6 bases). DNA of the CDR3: TGTGCCAGCTCACCAAAGGACAGTTTCTATGGCTACACCTTC. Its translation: CASSPKDSFYGYTF.